These 10 T cell receptor beta chains came from one sample sequenced in a study of blood T cell repertoires in COVID-19. Here immunoSEQ multiplex PCR was the method, and the copy in TCRdb shows in-frame clones only, minus some. The table records over 200,000 clones, roughly 76% of them present only once. Sequenced: peripheral blood. These receptors all stem from a human donor in a cohort sampled during active COVID-19.

V is TRBV5-1 and J is TRBJ2-5; 9 positions match TRBD2. This CDR3 has 14 residues. The trim removed 4 bases at V and 3 bases at J, leaving 4 bases unmatched. CDR1 is SGHRS and CDR2 is YFSETQ in the germline V gene. CDR3 in amino acids: CASSTGLAEETQYF. The CDR3, as DNA: TGCGCCAGCAGCACGGGACTAGCTGAAGAGACCCAGTACTTC.

The gene calls are TRBV9 and TRBJ2-7; D may be TRBD1 (5 bases). Germline V gene sequence: CDR1 SGDLS, CDR2 YYNGEE. This CDR3 region has 15 residues. Trimming left V 0 bases short and J 0 bases short, with 10 bases between. The CDR3 DNA follows: TGTGCCAGCAGCGTAGAGCTGGGGCCCTCCTACGAGCAGTACTTC. Translated, it gives CASSVELGPSYEQYF.

The V call is TRBV27, the J call TRBJ2-7; TRBD1 is a possible D gene (6 bases). The CDR3 totals 16 residues. Germline V gene lookup returns CDR1 MNHEY and CDR2 SMNVEV (reference sequence). The ends were cut back, 5 bases at V and 2 bases at J, with 19 bases in the middle. CDR3 protein: CASSPDPGHTTYEQYF. In nucleotides, the CDR3 is TGTGCCAGCAGTCCGGATCCGGGACACACCACCTACGAGCAGTACTTC.

The chain links TRBV4-1 to TRBJ1-1, with TRBD1 identical over 7 bases. The germline V gene has CDR1 MGHRA and CDR2 YSYEKL. Trimming took 6 bases from V and 2 from J; bases not matched to a gene: 9. This CDR3 has 15 residues. The CDR3 reads CASRTLGQQNTEAFF. The CDR3 DNA is TGCGCCAGCAGAACATTGGGACAGCAAAACACTGAAGCTTTCTTT.

This clone has only one observation. The chain couples TRBV7-9 to TRBJ1-5; D is undetermined. The CDR3 is 14 amino acids. Germline loops: CDR1 SEHNR, CDR2 FQNEAQ (reference sequence). V was shortened by 5 bases and J by 9 bases, with 17 bases between the two germline ends. Here the CDR3 DNA reads TGTGCCAGCAGCCCGGAGGTTAACGGCGGGCCCCAGCATTTT. Protein sequence: CASSPEVNGGPQHF.

The V and J genes are TRBV24-1 and TRBJ1-2; 7 positions agree with TRBD1. The V gene end was trimmed by 5 bases and the J gene end by 2 bases; junction bases not matched to a gene: 4. CDR3 length: 14 residues. Germline CDR1 reads KGHDR; CDR2 reads SFDVKD. The CDR3 spells CATSGTGKNYGYTF. CDR3 coding DNA: TGTGCCACCAGTGGGACAGGCAAAAACTATGGCTACACCTTC.

The rearrangement uses TRBV7-2 and TRBJ2-7; 8 nucleotides agree with TRBD1. This CDR3 region has 13 residues. Trimming at V came to 2 bases and at J to 5 bases, leaving 2 bases not matched to a gene. CDR1 and CDR2 (germline): SGHTA, FQGNSA. As DNA, the CDR3 is TGTGCCAGCAGCTTACAGGGGGCCCACGAGCAGTACTTC. Residues: CASSLQGAHEQYF.

V gene TRBV20-1 combines with J gene TRBJ1-2; D unclear. CDR3 length equals 11 residues. Looked up from germline, CDR1 is DFQATT and CDR2 is SNEGSKA (reference sequence). Trimming pared 4 bases from V and 8 bases from J, leaving 11 bases between. The CDR3 DNA sequence: TGCAGTGCTACGCCTCCCGGGGGCTACACCTTC. Encoded protein: CSATPPGGYTF.

This chain joins TRBV28 and TRBJ2-7; 7 bases are a match to TRBD2. The CDR3 spans 16 residues. Unmatched junction bases numbered 12, after V lost 6 bases and J lost 1 base. Germline V gene sequence: CDR1 MDHEN, CDR2 SYDVKM. CDR3 region: CASRSNWAGRSYEQYF. In nucleotides, the CDR3 is TGTGCCAGCAGATCAAATTGGGCCGGGAGGTCCTACGAGCAGTACTTC. Variable domain in full (rest from reference TRBV28 and TRBJ2-7): DVKVTQSSRYLVKRTGEKVFLECVQDMDHENMFWYRQDPGLGLRLIYFSYDVKMKEKGDIPEGYSVSREKKERFSLILESASTNQTSMYLCASRSNWAGRSYEQYFGPGTRLTVT.

In its sample, this clone was seen once. This chain uses TRBV9 with TRBJ2-2; D is possibly TRBD2 (7 bases). Trimming shortened V by 1 base and J by 6 bases, and 13 bases separated the two germline ends. This CDR3 comprises 15 residues. Germline V CDR1 and CDR2: SGDLS, YYNGEE. CDR3 loop: CASSVRGEGAGELFF. In DNA, the CDR3 is TGTGCCAGCAGCGTACGAGGGGAGGGGGCCGGGGAGCTGTTTTTT.